These 23 T cell receptor beta chains originate from one sample sequenced in a study of blood T cell repertoires in COVID-19. TCRdb's table, derived via immunoSEQ multiplex PCR, lists solely in-frame clones and lacks some. In the table there are about 370,000 clones, about 90% of which are singletons. The specimen was peripheral blood. The receptors come from a woman aged 25-40 years with COVID-19, enrolled during active disease.

The DNA of the CDR3 is TGCGCCAGCAGTGAGCCGGGAACCTACGAGCAGTACGTC. It encodes CASSEPGTYEQYV. The V gene is TRBV10-2, the J gene TRBJ2-7; a weak D match, TRBD2 (5 bases). From germline, CDR1 is WSHSY and CDR2 SAAADI. Trimming left V 2 bases short and J 2 bases short, with 7 bases between. The CDR3 runs 13 residues.

The gene calls are TRBV9 and TRBJ2-7, with D perhaps matching TRBD1 (6 bases). Trimming removed 0 bases from V and 2 bases from J, with 9 bases in between. The CDR3 consists of 14 residues. The germline V gene encodes CDR1 SGDLS and CDR2 YYNGEE. The CDR3, as DNA: TGTGCCAGCAGCGTAGCCGGGGACACCTACGAGCAGTACTTC. Protein product: CASSVAGDTYEQYF.

Concerning this clone itself: The same CDR3 arises from other DNA sequences in this sample as well. The V call is TRBV7-2, the J call TRBJ2-1, with 10 positions matching TRBD2. The V gene's germline CDR1 is SGHTA and CDR2 FQGNSA. There are 15 residues in the CDR3. With V trimmed by 5 bases and J by 0 bases, 1 base remained unmatched. This CDR3 is CASSPSGSSYNEQFF. The CDR3 bases are TGTGCCAGCAGCCCTAGCGGGAGCTCCTACAATGAGCAGTTCTTC.

This chain joins TRBV6-2 or TRBV6-3 and TRBJ2-1; 9 bases are shared with TRBD2. J gave up 4 bases and V 4 bases, and 5 bases lay outside the gene matches. Germline CDR1 MNHEY, CDR2 SVGEGT. The CDR3 contains 15 residues. CDR3 region: CASSLAGDNYNEQFF. DNA for the CDR3: TGTGCCAGCAGTTTAGCGGGGGACAATTACAATGAGCAGTTCTTC.

The rearrangement links TRBV30 to TRBJ2-1; 7 bases are shared with TRBD2. Germline V CDR1 and CDR2: GTSNPN, SVGIG (reference sequence). The CDR3 contains 14 residues. The ends lost 7 bases at V and 6 bases at J; junction bases unmatched: 12. The CDR3 sequence is CAFRGGSSRNEQFF. For the CDR3, the DNA is TGTGCCTTTCGGGGCGGGAGTTCGCGCAATGAGCAGTTCTTC.

This rearrangement joins TRBV14 to TRBJ2-7; 9 nucleotides match TRBD1. Germline V gene data show CDR1 as SGHDN and CDR2 as FVKESK. V shed 5 bases, J shed 2 bases, and the junction held 19 bases outside the gene matches. This CDR3 is 19 amino acids long. The CDR3, as DNA: TGTGCCAGCAGCACGCGACCGGGACAGGGAACTAACCCGGCCTACGAGCAGTACTTC. This encodes CASSTRPGQGTNPAYEQYF.

The J gene is TRBJ1-2, the V gene TRBV11-3; tentatively, D is TRBD1 (5 bases). Trimming stripped 5 bases from V and 2 bases from J, with 9 bases between. Germline lookup yields CDR1 SGHNT and CDR2 YENEEA. CDR3 length equals 13 residues. The CDR3 here is CASSPEGNYGYTF. The DNA of the CDR3 is TGTGCCAGCAGCCCGGAGGGGAACTATGGCTACACCTTC.

The gene calls are TRBV19 and TRBJ2-3; D gene uncertain. This CDR3 contains 15 residues. Germline values: CDR1 LNHDA, CDR2 SQIVND (reference sequence). Trimming left V 5 bases short and J 4 bases short, with 16 bases between. This CDR3 reads CASSLTRSLADTQYF. The CDR3 DNA follows: TGTGCCAGTAGTCTTACCCGATCCTTAGCAGATACGCAGTATTTT. The entire variable domain, with the rest obtained from reference TRBV19 and TRBJ2-3, is as follows: DGGITQSPKYLFRKEGQNVTLSCEQNLNHDAMYWYRQDPGQGLRLIYYSQIVNDFQKGDIAEGYSVSREKKESFPLTVTSAQKNPTAFYLCASSLTRSLADTQYFGPGTRLTVL.

The gene calls are TRBV7-2 and TRBJ2-1, with TRBD2 identical over 10 bases. CDR3 length: 15 amino acids. Trimming at V came to 1 base and at J to 7 bases, leaving 4 bases not matched to a gene. Germline lookup yields CDR1 SGHTA and CDR2 FQGNSA. CDR3 sequence reads: CASSLEAGGPNEQFF. In DNA, the CDR3 is TGTGCCAGCAGCTTAGAAGCGGGGGGGCCAAATGAGCAGTTCTTC.

The J gene is TRBJ1-5, the V gene TRBV2; D is possibly TRBD1 (6 bases). V was pared by 8 bases and J by 3 bases, with 14 bases between. The CDR3 runs 14 residues. Germline-derived CDR1 and CDR2 are SNHLY and FYNNEI. The CDR3 region has the DNA TGTGCCAGCCACAAGACAGGACCCAATCAGCCCCAGCATTTT. Protein product: CASHKTGPNQPQHF. The variable domain in full, with the rest retrieved from reference TRBV2 and TRBJ1-5, is EPEVTQTPSHQVTQMGQEVILRCVPISNHLYFYWYRQILGQKVEFLVSFYNNEISEKSEIFDDQFSVERPDGSNFTLKIRSTKLEDSAMYFCASHKTGPNQPQHFGDGTRLSIL.

The CDR3, as DNA: TGTGCCAGCAGCTTGGGCCCCCTGACAGGGAACGAGCAGTACTTC. This codes for CASSLGPLTGNEQYF. The rearrangement joins TRBV5-6 to TRBJ2-7; 7 bases fit TRBD1. The CDR3 totals 15 residues. The junction had 8 bases not matched to a gene; V was cut back by 0 bases and J by 5 bases. In germline, CDR1 is SGHDT, CDR2 YYEEEE. Together with reference TRBV5-6 and TRBJ2-7, the CDR3 gives the full variable domain: DAGVTQSPTHLIKTRGQQVTLRCSPKSGHDTVSWYQQALGQGPQFIFQYYEEEERQRGNFPDRFSGHQFPNYSSELNVNALLLGDSALYLCASSLGPLTGNEQYFGPGTRLTVT.

This clone was detected once. The chain links TRBV18 to TRBJ1-3, with 12 bases identical to TRBD1. CDR3 size: 20 residues. J lost 0 bases, V lost 3 bases, and 12 bases had no gene match. CDR1 is KGHSH, CDR2 LQKENI, per germline. The CDR3 spells CASSPIPGQGALSSGNTIYF. CDR3 in DNA: TGTGCCAGCTCACCCATCCCGGGACAGGGGGCCCTCTCCTCTGGAAACACCATATATTTT.

The chain is built from TRBV5-4 and TRBJ2-6; D is possibly TRBD2 (6 bases). V was cut by 1 base and J by 4 bases, with 9 bases left in between. Germline loops: CDR1 SGHNT, CDR2 YYREEE (reference sequence). This CDR3 has 15 residues. CDR3 sequence reads: CASSLWEVGANVLTF. The CDR3 DNA sequence: TGTGCCAGCAGCTTGTGGGAGGTCGGGGCCAACGTCCTGACTTTC.

The chain employs TRBV4-1 and TRBJ2-7, with 7 bases matching TRBD2. Trimming removed 4 bases from V and 4 bases from J; junction bases left unmatched: 16. The CDR3 totals 17 residues. Germline V gene sequence: CDR1 MGHRA, CDR2 YSYEKL. CDR3 sequence reads: CASSPLLAGGRIYEQYV. The CDR3 DNA follows: TGCGCCAGCAGCCCCCTACTCGCCGGCGGGAGAATTTACGAGCAGTACGTC.

The chain couples TRBV7-8 to TRBJ2-3, with TRBD1 matching over 7 bases. Germline V lookup: CDR1 SGHVS, CDR2 FQNEAQ. V gave up 10 bases and J gave up 2 bases; unmatched junction bases: 12. The CDR3 contains 15 residues. The CDR3 is CATLPGQLNTDTQYF. CDR3 sequence (DNA): TGTGCCACCCTACCGGGACAGCTCAACACAGATACGCAGTATTTT.

The gene calls are TRBV6-2 or TRBV6-3 and TRBJ1-2, with 9 nucleotides matching TRBD1. This CDR3 has 18 amino acids. J lost 2 bases, V lost 4 bases, and 14 bases had no gene match. Germline V lookup: CDR1 MNHEY, CDR2 SVGEGT. This CDR3 reads CASSSPTTGGNFNYGYTF. CDR3 bases: TGTGCCAGCAGTTCCCCAACAACAGGGGGCAACTTCAACTATGGCTACACCTTC.

This clone was seen more than once but under ten times. The chain employs TRBV19 and TRBJ2-6; 9 bases are shared with TRBD1. V gave up 7 bases and J gave up 2 bases; unmatched junction bases: 6. CDR1 and CDR2 from the germline V gene are LNHDA and SQIVND (reference sequence). The CDR3 sequence is 16 residues long. CDR3 residues: CASTRQGVTGANVLTF. The CDR3 DNA is TGTGCCAGTACTCGACAGGGGGTAACTGGGGCCAACGTCCTGACTTTC.

This clone was seen a handful of times. The chain uses TRBV4-3 and TRBJ2-7, with 8 bases matching TRBD1. In germline, CDR1 is LGHNA, CDR2 YSLEER. The CDR3 totals 15 residues. V shed 3 bases, J shed 3 bases, and the junction held 7 bases outside the gene matches. This chain's CDR3 is CASSHGTGPLYEQYF. In DNA, the CDR3 is TGCGCCAGCAGCCACGGGACAGGCCCCCTCTACGAGCAGTACTTC.

As concerns this clone: A junction boundary mismatches the germline segment, possibly from a read error. V and J are TRBV5-1 and TRBJ2-7, with 7 bases aligning to TRBD1. Germline CDR1 reads SGHRS; CDR2 reads YFSETQ. The CDR3 is 13 amino acids. CDR3 sequence (DNA): TGCGCCAGCAGCTTCTCCGGGACAGCCACCTTGGACTTC. The encoded protein is CASSFSGTATLDF.

The chain recombines TRBV29-1 with TRBJ1-3; D might be TRBD1 (6 bases). V lost 7 bases and J 1 base, leaving 14 bases between the germline ends. The CDR3 spans 14 residues. Germline V gives CDR1 SQVTM, CDR2 ANQGSEA. The CDR3 nucleotides read TGCAGCGCCGAAGGGGGGGATTCTGGAAACACCATATATTTT. Its translation is CSAEGGDSGNTIYF.

The rearrangement uses TRBV7-9 and TRBJ2-1; D unresolved. The CDR3 sequence is 15 residues long. Per germline, CDR1 SEHNR and CDR2 FQNEAQ (reference sequence). V was shortened by 1 base and J by 8 bases, with 15 bases between the two germline ends. The CDR3 DNA reads TGTGCCAGCAGCTTAGTAGGCTCCGTGGCGGATGAGCAGTTCTTC. Translating it yields CASSLVGSVADEQFF.

This clone was picked up one time. The V and J genes are TRBV25-1 and TRBJ2-1; unclear D gene. CDR1 and CDR2 from the germline V gene are MGHDK and SYGVNS. Trimming took 2 bases from V and 8 from J, leaving 13 bases between them. The CDR3 sequence is 14 residues long. The DNA of the CDR3 is TGTGCCAGCAGTGAAGGCCACCGCCGGGATGAGCAGTTCTTC. Translating it yields CASSEGHRRDEQFF. The full variable domain, with the rest looked up from reference TRBV25-1 and TRBJ2-1, is EADIYQTPRYLVIGTGKKITLECSQTMGHDKMYWYQQDPGMELHLIHYSYGVNSTEKGDLSSESTVSRIRTEHFPLTLESARPSHTSQYLCASSEGHRRDEQFFGPGTRLTVL.

This clone was found once. The genes are TRBV3-1 (or the pseudogene TRBV3-2) and TRBJ2-5; maybe TRBD1 (6 bases). This CDR3 is built from 13 residues. V was pared by 3 bases and J by 7 bases, with 12 bases between. CDR1 LGHDT and CDR2 YNNKEL come from the germline V gene (reference sequence). The CDR3 DNA reads TGTGCCAGCAGCCACAGGGGAAGCGGGACCCAGTACTTC. It encodes CASSHRGSGTQYF.